Many counts were recorded for the clone carrying this TCR beta chain. These data originate in a study of breast tumors, draining lymph nodes, adjacent tissues. The lymph nodes were axillary draining lymph nodes from breast cancer patients. The CDR3 is 12 amino acids. Germline loops: CDR1 SEHNR, CDR2 FQNEAQ (reference sequence). V lost 3 bases to trimming and J lost 3 bases, with 4 bases between them. TCRdb analysed the multiplex PCR reads with MiXCR anew, one entry per CDR3 protein. The table lists about 270,000 distinct CDR3 sequences, 30% to 35% of them singletons, with more than 1% in the top ten. The chain couples TRBV7-9 to TRBJ2-3; no definite D call. Material: axillary lymph node tissue. The source of this sequence is a female donor with breast cancer. Some clones in this sample may be carry-over from other donors' samples. The CDR3 coding sequence is TGTGCCAGCAGCTTTGTAACAGATACGCAGTATTTT. Protein product: CASSFVTDTQYF. The full variable domain, rest sourced from reference TRBV7-9 and TRBJ2-3, is DTGVSQNPRHKITKRGQNVTFRCDPISEHNRLYWYRQTLGQGPEFLTYFQNEAQLEKSRLLSDRFSAERPKGSFSTLEIQRTEQGDSAMYLCASSFVTDTQYFGPGTRLTVL.